This entry concerns a single T cell receptor beta chain. The table lists this clonotype with many counts. Its antigen has not been determined. The record has no base qualities; no much larger clone is one base away. The data stem from a study of response to subunit inactivated influenza vaccine (dated 2018 in TCRdb). Describing the broader study: The study used deep quantitative T cell receptor repertoire profiling to track responses to a trivalent subunit inactivated influenza vaccine.

Library preparation was by RT-PCR. The sequencer listed for this sample is Illumina HiSeq 2500. The public reads were reanalyzed by TCRdb: fastp trimming at Q25, MiXCR alignment, in-frame beta chains only. Entries are consolidated by CDR3 protein sequence, retaining the most common genes and DNA. The sample table shows around 710,000 distinct CDR3 sequences, and approximately 15% are seen once. The ten largest clones take up 6% to 7% of the sample. What the authors observed across the whole study: The authors proposed that each seasonal influenza vaccination may bring in only a limited number of new T cells.

CDR1 MDHEN and CDR2 SYDVKM were looked up in the germline V gene. The CDR3, from cysteine to phenylalanine, totals 15 residues. Just the 45-base CDR3 DNA is kept, in frame starting at base 1. Relative to germline, V is 6 bases shorter and J is 0 bases shorter, with 12 bases between their ends. This specimen was PBMCs from blood, taken around 15 days before vaccination. The sequence is built from TRBV28 and TRBJ2-1; the D gene is not confidently resolved. The source is a middle-aged man who received an inactivated influenza vaccine. Donor details come from another sample of the same person, matched by shared clones. The CDR3 reads as follows: CASSRLDFSYNEQFF. Here is the DNA: TGTGCCAGCAGCCGGCTAGACTTCTCCTACAATGAGCAGTTCTTC.